The sequence of this T cell receptor (beta chain) was determined in a study of shared clonotypes between healthy human individuals. Clones were read by immunoSEQ multiplex PCR, and TCRdb kept only the in-frame ones, dropping some. Of roughly 1 million clones in the sample, approximately 78% were seen once. The CDR3 is 14 amino acids. V lost 5 bases, J lost 1 base, and 11 bases lay in between. In germline, CDR1 is MDHEN, CDR2 SYDVKM. The genes are TRBV28 and TRBJ1-1; no definite D call. Sequencing was carried out using memory CD4+ T cells from PBMCs. Subset meaning: CD45RA-negative fraction. The sequence came from a man aged 18 to 29 in good health. Some clones in this sample may be carry-over from other donors' samples. This CDR3 reads CASSELAPNTEAFF. The DNA of the CDR3 is TGTGCCAGCAGTGAGCTGGCGCCGAACACTGAAGCTTTCTTT.